The sequence of this T cell receptor beta chain was determined in a study of identical twins. CDR1 and CDR2 from the germline V gene are SQVTM and ANQGSEA. The CDR3 runs to 14 residues. V dropped 6 bases and J dropped 6; count of bases not matched to a gene: 12. TCRdb independently ran MiXCR on the 5' RACE reads; one entry per CDR3 protein. The sample has 400,000 to 650,000 distinct CDR3 sequences; roughly a fifth are singletons. This clonotype came up a few times. The sample was also reused in another study, on T cells expressing NK-cell markers.

The sequencing input was CD4+ T cells sorted from blood. This clonotype originated in a woman aged 18 to 35 in good health. The chain employs TRBV29-1 and TRBJ1-2; TRBD1 agrees at 8 bases. For the CDR3, the DNA is TGCAGCGTAGATACCGGACAGGGACAGGATGGCTACACCTTC. Translation gives CSVDTGQGQDGYTF. Variable domain in full (rest from reference TRBV29-1 and TRBJ1-2): SAVISQKPSRDICQRGTSLTIQCQVDSQVTMMFWYRQQPGQSLTLIATANQGSEATYESGFVIDKFPISRPNLTFSTLTVSNMSPEDSSIYLCSVDTGQGQDGYTFGSGTRLTVV.